The source of this TCR beta chain is a study of blood T cells in healthy people across ages. Notes on the study in general: Conclusively comparing naive with antigen-experienced cells was impossible with unsorted PBMCs.

V gave up 6 bases and J gave up 7 bases, with 9 bases separating them. This CDR3 comprises 11 residues. Per the germline V gene, CDR1 is LGHDT and CDR2 is YNNKEL (reference sequence). Comments on this clonotype: Its target is not known.

The second PCR ran roughly 7 to 12 cycles with a sample-barcoded 5' primer and J-beta primers. TCRdb re-called the 5' RACE reads through MiXCR, storing one row per CDR3 protein. The top ten hold 23% of the sample, which has fewer than 2 million distinct CDR3 sequences, 35% to 50% seen once. Sequenced: blood. V is TRBV3-1 and J is TRBJ1-1; tentative D call: TRBD1 (5 bases). The clonotype was recovered from a human donor in good health. For the CDR3, the DNA is TGTGCCAGCAGTCGGGACGGTGAAGCTTTCTTT. As protein: CASSRDGEAFF. The whole variable domain, remainder taken from reference TRBV3-1 and TRBJ1-1, is DTAVSQTPKYLVTQMGNDKSIKCEQNLGHDTMYWYKQDSKKFLKIMFSYNNKELIINETVPNRFSPKSPDKAHLNLHINSLELGDSAVYFCASSRDGEAFFGQGTRLTVV.